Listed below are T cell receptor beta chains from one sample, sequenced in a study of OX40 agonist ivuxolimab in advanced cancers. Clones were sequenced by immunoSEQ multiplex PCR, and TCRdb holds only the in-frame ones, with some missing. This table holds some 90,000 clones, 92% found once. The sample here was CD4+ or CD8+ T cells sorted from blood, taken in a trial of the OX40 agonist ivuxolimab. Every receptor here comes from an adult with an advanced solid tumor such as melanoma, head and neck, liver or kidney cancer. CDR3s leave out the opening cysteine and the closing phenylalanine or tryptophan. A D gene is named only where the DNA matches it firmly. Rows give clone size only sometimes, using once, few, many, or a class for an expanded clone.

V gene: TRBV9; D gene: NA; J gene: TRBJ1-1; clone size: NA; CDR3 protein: ASSVGAGLLNTEAF
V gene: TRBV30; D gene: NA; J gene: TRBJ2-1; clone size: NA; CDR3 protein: AWSFQTASYNEQF
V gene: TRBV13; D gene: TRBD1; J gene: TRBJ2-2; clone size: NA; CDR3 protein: ASSWGTANTGELF
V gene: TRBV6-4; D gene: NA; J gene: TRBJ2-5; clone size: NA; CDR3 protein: ASSDLAARTQKETQY
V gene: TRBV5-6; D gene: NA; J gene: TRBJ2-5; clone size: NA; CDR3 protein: ASSSTGYQETQY
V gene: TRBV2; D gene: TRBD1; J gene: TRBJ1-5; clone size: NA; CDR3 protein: ASTDPKDRGGQPQH
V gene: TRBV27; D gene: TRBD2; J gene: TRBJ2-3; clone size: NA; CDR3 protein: ASSRMRLAGETQY
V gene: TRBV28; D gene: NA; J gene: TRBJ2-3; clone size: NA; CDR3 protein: ASGPPTHRGPSTDTQY
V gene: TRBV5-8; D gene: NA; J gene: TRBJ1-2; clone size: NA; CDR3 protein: ASSSTDTLFGYT
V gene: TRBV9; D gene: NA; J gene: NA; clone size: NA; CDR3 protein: ASSAEGISYEQY
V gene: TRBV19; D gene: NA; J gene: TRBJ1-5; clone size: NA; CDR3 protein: ASSMSPYSNQPQH
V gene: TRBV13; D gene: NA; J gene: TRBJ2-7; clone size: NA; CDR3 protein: ASSLGPGSSYEQY
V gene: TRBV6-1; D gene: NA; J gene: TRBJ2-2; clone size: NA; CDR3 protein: ASSRSGTGELF
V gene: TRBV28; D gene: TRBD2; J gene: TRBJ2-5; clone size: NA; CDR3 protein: ASSFSPSGGAGTQY
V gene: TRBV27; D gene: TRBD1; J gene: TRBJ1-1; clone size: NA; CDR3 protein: ASSFRQGGGEAF
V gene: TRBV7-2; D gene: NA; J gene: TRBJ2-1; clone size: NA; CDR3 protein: ASSRGISYNEQF
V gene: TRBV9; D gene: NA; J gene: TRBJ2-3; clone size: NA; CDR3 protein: ASSVEGASTDTQY
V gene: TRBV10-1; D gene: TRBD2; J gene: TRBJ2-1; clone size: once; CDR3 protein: ASSESRRGLAFNEQF
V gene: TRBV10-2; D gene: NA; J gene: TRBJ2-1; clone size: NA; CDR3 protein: ASSERSRDEQF
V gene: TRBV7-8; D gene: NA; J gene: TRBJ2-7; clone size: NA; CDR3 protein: ASSLTSYEQY
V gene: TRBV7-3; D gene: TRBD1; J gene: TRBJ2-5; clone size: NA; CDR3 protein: ASTYASSGTGAYQETQY
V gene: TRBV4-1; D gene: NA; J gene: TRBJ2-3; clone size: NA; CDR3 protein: ASSQGSTDTQY
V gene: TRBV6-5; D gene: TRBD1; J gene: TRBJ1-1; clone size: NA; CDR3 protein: ASSFDRDRTF
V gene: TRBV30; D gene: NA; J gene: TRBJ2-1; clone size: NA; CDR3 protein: AWSVLGYEQF
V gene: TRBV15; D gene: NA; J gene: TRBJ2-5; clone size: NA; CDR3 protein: ATAVPPSVSTDSWGEQY
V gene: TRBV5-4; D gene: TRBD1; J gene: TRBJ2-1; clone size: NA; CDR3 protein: ASSLEGTGSV
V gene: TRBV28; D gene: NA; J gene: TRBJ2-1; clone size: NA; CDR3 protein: ASSFSTPPNPYNEQF
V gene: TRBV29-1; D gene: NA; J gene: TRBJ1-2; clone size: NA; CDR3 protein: SVEGGSSSDYGYT
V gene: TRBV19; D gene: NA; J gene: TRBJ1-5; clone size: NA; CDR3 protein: ASSIGDQPQH
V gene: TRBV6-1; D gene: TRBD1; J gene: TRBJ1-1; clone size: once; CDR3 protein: ASSDRGLEVLSEAF
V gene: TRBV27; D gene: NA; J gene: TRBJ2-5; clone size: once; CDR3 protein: ASNPPDKTQY
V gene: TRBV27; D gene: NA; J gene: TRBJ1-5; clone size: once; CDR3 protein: ASSVSTGSNQPQH
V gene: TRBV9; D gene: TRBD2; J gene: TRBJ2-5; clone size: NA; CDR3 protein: ASSGSGGAAETQY
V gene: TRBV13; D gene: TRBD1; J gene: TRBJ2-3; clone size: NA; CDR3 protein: ASSFGQGISFSDTQY
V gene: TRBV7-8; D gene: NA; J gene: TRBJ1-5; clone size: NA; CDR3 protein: ASSLVAVNNQPQH
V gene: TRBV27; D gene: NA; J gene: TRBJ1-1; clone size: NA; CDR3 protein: ASSGGGSEAF
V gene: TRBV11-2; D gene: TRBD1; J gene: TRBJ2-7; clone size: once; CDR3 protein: ASSEWTGSYEQY
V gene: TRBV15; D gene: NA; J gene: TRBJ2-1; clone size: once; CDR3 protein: ATSRGGREQF
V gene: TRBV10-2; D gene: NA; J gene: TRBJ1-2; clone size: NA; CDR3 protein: ASSPGAYYGYT
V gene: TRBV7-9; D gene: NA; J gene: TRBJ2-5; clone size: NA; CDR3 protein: ASSLVEQETQY
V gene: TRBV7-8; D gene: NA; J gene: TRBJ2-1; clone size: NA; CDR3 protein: ASSLGLGDILYF
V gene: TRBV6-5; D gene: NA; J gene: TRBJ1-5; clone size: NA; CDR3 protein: ASSAPGHHQPQH
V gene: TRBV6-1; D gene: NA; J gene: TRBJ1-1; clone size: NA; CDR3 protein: ASSEGKTAVDTEAF
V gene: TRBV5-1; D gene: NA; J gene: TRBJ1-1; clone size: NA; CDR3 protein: ASSLVGGARTEAF
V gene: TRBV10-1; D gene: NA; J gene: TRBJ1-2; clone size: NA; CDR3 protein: ASSGEDRNINYGYT
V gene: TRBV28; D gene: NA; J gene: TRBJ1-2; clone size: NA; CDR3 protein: ASSPSAVASYGYT
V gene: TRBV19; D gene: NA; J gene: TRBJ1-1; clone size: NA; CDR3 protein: ASTHGGAAF
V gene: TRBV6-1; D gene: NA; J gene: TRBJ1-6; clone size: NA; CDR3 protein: ASRDRQEWDSPLH
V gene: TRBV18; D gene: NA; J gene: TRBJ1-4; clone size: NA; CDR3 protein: ASSPPIKGMPNEKLF
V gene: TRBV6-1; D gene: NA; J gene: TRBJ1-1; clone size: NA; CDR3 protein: ASSEWRARTEAF
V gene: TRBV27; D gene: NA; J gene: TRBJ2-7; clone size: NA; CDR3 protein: ASSSWTETYEQY